Listed below are T cell receptor beta chains from one sample, sequenced in a study of blood T cell repertoires in COVID-19. Measured with immunoSEQ multiplex PCR; TCRdb has only the in-frame clones, and not every one. This sample has 200,000 or so clones, with roughly 80% found just once. The specimen sequenced was peripheral blood. The origin of the receptors is a woman younger than 45 with acute or convalescent COVID-19. The CDR3 runs from the conserved cysteine through the conserved F or W. D genes are given only for firm matches. Some rows have no size entry. The others give once, few or many, or a class for an expanded clone.

>TRBV19|.|.|TRBJ2-2
CAIGRGTQTGELFF
TGTGCCATTGGGCGGGGTACGCAAACCGGGGAGCTGTTTTTT
>TRBV27|.|once|TRBJ1-1
CASTRRGMNTEAFF
TGTGCCAGCACCCGGAGAGGGATGAACACTGAAGCTTTCTTT
>TRBV19|.|.|TRBJ1-2
CASSLRANYGYTF
TGTGCCAGTAGTTTGAGGGCTAACTATGGCTACACCTTC
>TRBV7-2|.|.|TRBJ1-1
CASSINSGKAAFF
TGTGCCAGCAGCATCAATTCCGGGAAAGCAGCTTTCTTT
>TRBV6-4|TRBD1|.|TRBJ2-7
CASSAHRGRSEQYF
TGTGCCAGCAGTGCCCACAGGGGGCGGAGTGAGCAGTACTTC
>TRBV25-1|.|once|TRBJ1-6
CASSGLGNSPLHF
TGTGCCAGCAGTGGACTAGGGAATTCACCCCTCCACTTT
>TRBV28|TRBD1|.|TRBJ2-7
CASSLDRDYSYEQYF
TGTGCCAGCAGTTTAGACAGGGATTACTCCTACGAGCAGTACTTC
>TRBV5-1|TRBD1|.|TRBJ1-2
CASSTRTGGDHNGYTF
TGCGCCAGCAGCACCAGGACAGGGGGCGATCATAATGGCTACACCTTC
>TRBV5-1|.|.|TRBJ2-1
CASSPSSYNEQFF
TGCGCCAGCAGCCCCTCCTCCTACAATGAGCAGTTCTTC
>TRBV28|.|few|TRBJ1-1
CASSLWGQTNTEAFF
TGTGCCAGCAGTTTATGGGGGCAGACCAACACTGAAGCTTTCTTT
>TRBV6-5|.|.|TRBJ1-1
CAGRGGANTEAFF
TGTGCCGGGAGGGGGGGGGCGAACACTGAAGCTTTCTTT
>TRBV28|.|.|TRBJ1-1
CASSLGLPEAFF
TGTGCCAGCAGTCTGGGCCTCCCTGAAGCTTTCTTT
>TRBV4-1|TRBD2|.|TRBJ2-7
CASSPAGLAFSYEQYF
TGCGCCAGCAGCCCTGCTGGACTAGCGTTTTCCTACGAGCAGTACTTC
>TRBV6-4|TRBD1|once|TRBJ1-2
CASSAGTGWNYGYTF
TGTGCCAGCAGTGCCGGGACAGGGTGGAACTATGGCTACACCTTC
>TRBV7-5|.|.|TRBJ1-5
CARSPQSNQPQHF
TGTGCCAGAAGCCCCCAATCCAATCAGCCCCAGCATTTT
>TRBV6-5|TRBD1|.|TRBJ1-1
CASSSQGRNTEAFF
TGTGCCAGCAGTTCACAGGGGAGGAACACTGAAGCTTTCTTT
>TRBV7-9|.|few|TRBJ1-2
CASSRRREVAGYTF
TGTGCCAGCAGCCGTCGACGAGAGGTTGCCGGCTACACCTTC
>TRBV27|.|.|TRBJ1-2
CASSLLNSNYGYTF
TGTGCCAGCAGTTTATTAAACAGCAACTATGGCTACACCTTC
>TRBV3-1/TRBV3-2|TRBD2|once|TRBJ2-7
CASSQRGGLDEQYF
TGTGCCAGCAGCCAGCGGGGGGGCCTGGACGAGCAGTACTTC
>TRBV5-1|TRBD2|.|TRBJ2-1
CASSLTSGIYNEQFF
TGCGCCAGCAGCTTAACTAGCGGGATCTACAATGAGCAGTTCTTC
>TRBV11-2|TRBD2|.|TRBJ2-1
CASSLGSGSGHYNEQFF
TGTGCCAGCAGCTTAGGGTCGGGTAGCGGGCACTACAATGAGCAGTTCTTC
>TRBV19|TRBD1|.|TRBJ1-5
CASSSYRDRVYSNQPQHF
TGTGCCAGTAGTAGTTACCGGGACAGGGTATATAGCAATCAGCCCCAGCATTTT
>TRBV7-9|TRBD1|once|TRBJ1-4
CASSLPAGQGAEKLFF
TGTGCCAGCAGCTTACCTGCGGGACAGGGGGCAGAAAAACTGTTTTTT
>TRBV4-1|.|.|TRBJ1-3
CASSLGGGKNTIYF
TGCGCCAGCAGCCTTGGGGGAGGGAAAAACACCATATATTTT
>TRBV28|.|.|TRBJ2-3
CASSPTDTQYF
TGTGCCAGCAGTCCAACAGATACGCAGTATTTT
>TRBV2|TRBD1|few|TRBJ1-5
CASSSGQGQHQPQHF
TGTGCCAGCAGTTCGGGACAGGGACAACATCAGCCCCAGCATTTT
>TRBV9|TRBD1|.|TRBJ1-2
CASSVARGPNYGYTF
TGTGCCAGCAGCGTAGCCAGGGGGCCAAACTATGGCTACACCTTC
>TRBV7-9|.|many|TRBJ2-3
CASSLGQSTDTQYF
TGTGCCAGCAGCTTAGGACAAAGCACAGATACGCAGTATTTT
>TRBV9|.|.|TRBJ1-2
CASSQSEGAWGYTF
TGTGCCAGCAGCCAGTCTGAAGGGGCGTGGGGCTACACCTTC
>TRBV5-1|.|once|TRBJ1-1
CASSHEWRFTEAFF
TGCGCCAGCAGCCATGAGTGGAGATTTACTGAAGCTTTCTTT
>TRBV13|TRBD2|few|TRBJ2-2
CASSLVLAGGTGELFF
TGTGCCAGCAGCTTAGTTTTAGCGGGAGGAACCGGGGAGCTGTTTTTT
>TRBV6-5|.|once|TRBJ1-2
CASSSPSRGYTF
TGTGCCAGCAGTTCCCCCTCGAGAGGCTACACCTTC
>TRBV5-1|TRBD1|.|TRBJ1-1
CASSWDRVNTEAFF
TGCGCCAGCAGCTGGGACAGGGTGAACACTGAAGCTTTCTTT
>TRBV27|.|.|TRBJ1-5
CASSTPPGGNQPQHF
TGTGCCAGCAGTACTCCCCCGGGGGGGAATCAGCCCCAGCATTTT
>TRBV28|TRBD1|once|TRBJ1-2
CASSTGGYGYTF
TGTGCCAGCAGCACAGGGGGCTATGGCTACACCTTC
>TRBV11-2|.|.|TRBJ1-2
CASSTATGYGYTF
TGTGCCAGCAGCACGGCGACGGGGTATGGCTACACCTTC
>TRBV7-8|TRBD1|.|TRBJ1-5
CASSLRRDRTSQPQHF
TGTGCCAGCAGCTTGCGCCGGGACAGGACTTCCCAGCCCCAGCATTTT
>TRBV29-1|.|once|TRBJ2-5
CSAGSGAPARTQYF
TGCAGCGCGGGGAGCGGCGCTCCCGCAAGGACCCAGTACTTC
>TRBV27|.|once|TRBJ1-5
CASSLGPVGPQHF
TGTGCCAGCAGTTTAGGCCCCGTTGGGCCCCAGCATTTT
>TRBV7-9|.|.|TRBJ1-3
CASSLASGNTIYF
TGTGCCAGCAGCTTGGCCTCTGGAAACACCATATATTTT
>TRBV30|TRBD1|.|TRBJ2-2
CAWSPGTGALGELFF
TGTGCCTGGAGTCCCGGGACAGGGGCCCTCGGGGAGCTGTTTTTT
>TRBV28|TRBD1|.|TRBJ1-1
CASRAGTGGPNTEAFF
TGTGCCAGCCGGGCCGGGACAGGGGGGCCGAACACTGAAGCTTTCTTT
>TRBV7-9|TRBD2|few|TRBJ2-1
CASSLVGGRAYNEQFF
TGTGCCAGCAGCTTAGTCGGCGGGAGAGCATACAATGAGCAGTTCTTC
>TRBV6-2/TRBV6-3|TRBD2|.|TRBJ2-7
CASSSGGTYEQYF
TGTGCCAGCAGTAGCGGGGGGACCTACGAGCAGTACTTC